Presented here are 18 T cell receptor beta chains from one specimen sequenced in a study of shared clonotypes between healthy human individuals. TCRdb keeps only in-frame clones here, not all; method: immunoSEQ multiplex PCR. The top ten hold around 0.21% of the sample, which has over 750,000 clones, just over 95% seen once. The naive CD8 fraction comprised CD45RO-negative cells positively selected for CCR7 and excluded terminally differentiated effector memory CD45RA+ cells. Sequencing was carried out using naive CD8+ T cells sorted from blood. These receptors all stem from a man aged 25-40 years in good health.

The V gene is TRBV25-1, the J gene TRBJ1-1; maybe TRBD1 (6 bases). The germline CDR1 and CDR2 sequences are MGHDK and SYGVNS. Trimming took off 8 bases at V and 4 bases at J, with 14 bases between the two ends. The CDR3 contains 13 residues. The CDR3: CASSRGAFTEAFF. In DNA form, the CDR3 reads TGTGCCAGCTCTCGGGGGGCCTTCACTGAAGCTTTCTTT.

J is TRBJ2-7 and V is TRBV5-5; 9 positions match TRBD2. J lost 3 bases, V lost 3 bases, and 4 bases had no gene match. This CDR3 is 14 amino acids long. In germline, CDR1 is SGHKS, CDR2 YYEKEE (reference sequence). CDR3 nucleotides: TGTGCCAGCAGCTCGACTAGCGGAAACTACGAGCAGTACTTC. Amino acid sequence: CASSSTSGNYEQYF.

As for this clone: The sample contains more than one DNA sequence encoding this CDR3. The chain is built from TRBV27 and TRBJ2-7; 7 bases are shared with TRBD1. The trim removed 3 bases at V and 3 bases at J, leaving 2 bases unmatched. The CDR3 has 13 residues. Germline assignment: CDR1 MNHEY and CDR2 SMNVEV (reference sequence). The DNA for the CDR3 is TGTGCCAGCAGTTTCAGACAGGGCTACGAGCAGTACTTC. Protein: CASSFRQGYEQYF.

This clone was seen a single time. A much more abundant neighbour one base away suggests this may be a read error. The chain carries TRBV28 and TRBJ2-3; no definite D call. The CDR3 covers 12 residues. Germline values: CDR1 MDHEN, CDR2 SYDVKM. V was shortened by 1 base and J by 5 bases, with 4 bases between the two germline ends. CDR3 amino acids: CASSLSGDTQYF. CDR3 bases: TGTGCCAGCAGTTTATCGGGAGATACGCAGTATTTT.

The chain combines TRBV27 with TRBJ2-1; tentatively, D is TRBD2 (6 bases). The V gene's germline CDR1 is MNHEY and CDR2 SMNVEV (reference sequence). Between the trimmed V and J ends, which lost 6 bases and 9 bases, there was a span of 21 bases. This CDR3 contains 15 residues. CDR3 sequence (DNA): TGTGCCAGCAGCCCCGCCGGGGGTTGGGGGAGTGAGCAGTTCTTC. It yields the protein CASSPAGGWGSEQFF.

The rearrangement links TRBV11-2 to TRBJ1-3; D gene uncertain. V was pared by 6 bases and J by 0 bases, with 9 bases between. CDR1 is SGHAT, CDR2 FQNNGV, per germline. This CDR3 has 14 amino acids. CDR3 in amino acids: CASRPFGSGNTIYF. CDR3 DNA sequence: TGTGCCAGCAGACCCTTTGGCTCTGGAAACACCATATATTTT.

The chain combines TRBV15 with TRBJ2-7; the match to TRBD2 covers 8 bases. CDR3 length equals 15 residues. The V gene's germline CDR1 is LNHNV and CDR2 YYDKDF (reference sequence). V dropped 0 bases and J dropped 2; count of bases not matched to a gene: 3. Here the CDR3 DNA reads TGTGCCACCAGCAGAGATCCAGCGGGGGCCTACGAGCAGTACTTC. It specifies CATSRDPAGAYEQYF.

This clone was detected once. This sequence joins TRBV6-5 and TRBJ1-1; possibly TRBD1 for D (5 bases). Germline CDR1 is MNHEY and CDR2 is SVGAGI. V lost 0 bases, J lost 3 bases, and 11 bases lay in between. This CDR3 comprises 15 residues. CDR3 DNA sequence: TGTGCCAGCAGTTACTCGAGTGGGGCTTACACTGAAGCTTTCTTT. Translation: CASSYSSGAYTEAFF.

The genes are TRBV4-1 and TRBJ2-7, with 7 bases that match TRBD2. The J segment lost 4 bases and the V segment lost 4 bases, leaving 10 bases of the junction unmatched. The CDR3 contains 15 residues. Germline V gene lookup returns CDR1 MGHRA and CDR2 YSYEKL. The CDR3 is CASSPLGEGRYEQYF. The CDR3 DNA follows: TGCGCCAGCAGCCCCCTCGGGGAGGGCCGGTACGAGCAGTACTTC.

The V call is TRBV7-6, the J call TRBJ2-6; 8 nucleotides match TRBD1. Germline CDR1 is SGHVS and CDR2 is FNYEAQ. The CDR3 is 15 amino acids. The trim removed 4 bases at V and 2 bases at J, leaving 1 base unmatched. The CDR3 sequence is CASSSDRAGANVLTF. CDR3 sequence (DNA): TGTGCCAGCAGCTCGGACAGGGCTGGGGCCAACGTCCTGACTTTC.

V usage is TRBV7-8 and J usage is TRBJ2-4, with D perhaps TRBD1 (5 bases). The germline V gene has CDR1 SGHVS and CDR2 FQNEAQ. Deletions cut 5 bases from V and 8 bases from J, with 22 bases between. The CDR3 length is 16 residues. The CDR3 region is CASSTQETDVRYIQYF. As DNA, the CDR3 is TGTGCCAGCAGCACGCAGGAGACAGACGTGAGATACATTCAGTACTTC. The full variable domain, completed using reference TRBV7-8 and TRBJ2-4, is GAGVSQSPRYKVAKRGQDVALRCDPISGHVSLFWYQQALGQGPEFLTYFQNEAQLDKSGLPSDRFFAERPEGSVSTLKIQRTQQEDSAVYLCASSTQETDVRYIQYFGAGTRLSVL.

The chain recombines TRBV7-6 with TRBJ1-2, with D perhaps matching TRBD1 (6 bases). Germline CDR1 is SGHVS and CDR2 is FNYEAQ. Trimming stripped 6 bases from V and 0 bases from J, with 35 bases between. This CDR3 has 22 amino acids. The CDR3 DNA reads TGTGCCAGCAGGGGTAGATGGAGGTCGCCAGGGGCCGAGGTTATAGCTAACTATGGCTACACCTTC. Protein sequence: CASRGRWRSPGAEVIANYGYTF. Supplemented by reference TRBV7-6 and TRBJ1-2, the full variable domain reads GAGVSQSPRYKVTKRGQDVALRCDPISGHVSLYWYRQALGQGPEFLTYFNYEAQQDKSGLPNDRFSAERPEGSISTLTIQRTEQRDSAMYRCASRGRWRSPGAEVIANYGYTFGSGTRLTVV.

This chain uses TRBV18 with TRBJ1-1; a possible D gene is TRBD1 (5 bases). The length of the CDR3 is 15 residues. V was clipped by 3 bases and J by 7 bases, with 18 bases between them. Germline V gene data show CDR1 as KGHSH and CDR2 as LQKENI. CDR3 sequence reads: CASSPVSGRPDEAFF. The DNA of the CDR3 is TGTGCCAGCTCACCGGTTTCAGGGAGGCCCGATGAAGCTTTCTTT.

The V and J genes are TRBV6-5 and TRBJ1-3; D possibly corresponds to TRBD1 (5 bases). Germline V CDR1 and CDR2: MNHEY, SVGAGI. The CDR3 consists of 16 residues. V was pared by 2 bases and J by 4 bases, with 15 bases between. In DNA, the CDR3 is TGTGCCAGCAGTTACGGTTGGGGCAGGGACGGAAACACCATATATTTT. Translating it yields CASSYGWGRDGNTIYF.

V gene TRBV4-1 combines with J gene TRBJ2-1, with D perhaps TRBD2 (5 bases). Germline assignment: CDR1 MGHRA and CDR2 YSYEKL. This CDR3 comprises 13 residues. Trimming cost V 2 bases and J 6 bases, with 8 bases left between them. This CDR3 is CASSQRGSNEQFF. The CDR3 region has the DNA TGCGCCAGCAGCCAACGAGGGAGCAATGAGCAGTTCTTC.

The rearrangement joins TRBV29-1 to TRBJ2-7, with 10 bases matching TRBD1. The V gene's germline CDR1 is SQVTM and CDR2 ANQGSEA. There are 16 residues in the CDR3. With V trimmed by 4 bases and J by 0 bases, 9 bases remained unmatched. CDR3 bases: TGCAGCGTTGGGACCTCCGGGACAGGGGCCTCCTACGAGCAGTACTTC. It is translated as CSVGTSGTGASYEQYF.

For this clone: Other DNA sequences of this sample code for an identical CDR3. The CDR3 is CASSQDRVGNQPQHF. The DNA of the CDR3 is TGCGCCAGCAGCCAAGACAGGGTTGGCAATCAGCCCCAGCATTTT. The V and J genes are TRBV4-3 and TRBJ1-5; perhaps TRBD1 as D (5 bases). Trimming shortened V by 0 bases and J by 2 bases, and 8 bases separated the two germline ends. The CDR3 has 15 amino acids. Germline CDR1 is LGHNA and CDR2 is YSLEER.

The chain has TRBV27 and TRBJ1-1, with 8 positions matching TRBD1. CDR1 is MNHEY and CDR2 is SMNVEV in the germline V gene (reference sequence). Trimming cost V 8 bases and J 7 bases; bases outside gene matches: 6. The CDR3 length is 12 residues. This chain's CDR3 is CASHTGGREAFF. The CDR3 region has the DNA TGTGCCAGCCATACAGGGGGACGTGAAGCTTTCTTT.